One and the same sample provided the 16 T cell receptor beta chains below, sequenced in a study of T cell responses to AZD1222 COVID-19 vaccine. Only in-frame clones appear in the TCRdb table, and some are missing; sequencing was by immunoSEQ multiplex PCR. The sample yields roughly 140,000 clones, approximately 93% seen once. The source was peripheral blood, collected after recovery from COVID-19. These receptor sequences come from an adult who had recovered from COVID-19.

The chain employs TRBV18 and TRBJ2-7; 14 bases are a match to TRBD2. The CDR3 totals 16 residues. Trimming took 3 bases from V and 1 from J; bases not matched to a gene: 2. Germline V CDR1 and CDR2: KGHSH, LQKENI. The chain's CDR3 is CASSPWTSGGSYEQYF. CDR3 DNA sequence: TGTGCCAGCTCACCCTGGACTAGCGGGGGGTCCTACGAGCAGTACTTC.

The chain employs TRBV5-1 and TRBJ1-1; no firm D call. Germline CDR1 reads SGHRS; CDR2 reads YFSETQ. Deletions cut 0 bases from V and 0 bases from J, with 6 bases between. The length of the CDR3 is 14 residues. The CDR3, as DNA: TGCGCCAGCAGCTTGGCCGGAATGAACACTGAAGCTTTCTTT. Protein: CASSLAGMNTEAFF.

The chain has TRBV6-2 or TRBV6-3 and TRBJ2-7, with 7 bases aligning to TRBD1. V lost 6 bases and J lost 4; bases outside the gene matches: 15. The germline gives CDR1 MNHEY, CDR2 SVGEGT. This CDR3 is 16 amino acids long. The CDR3 protein is CASRPSGGFPPYEQYF. CDR3 coding DNA: TGTGCCAGCAGGCCTTCAGGGGGTTTTCCCCCATACGAGCAGTACTTC.

The rearrangement links TRBV4-2 to TRBJ1-6; D perhaps matches TRBD1 (6 bases). V was cut by 3 bases and J by 6 bases, with 6 bases left in between. Germline CDR1 and CDR2: LGHNA and YNFKEQ. The CDR3 length is 13 residues. CDR3 sequence reads: CASSQDSNSPLHF. The CDR3 bases are TGTGCCAGCAGCCAGGACAGTAATTCACCCCTCCACTTT.

The chain links TRBV6-5 to TRBJ2-3; TRBD1 is a possible D gene (5 bases). This CDR3 spans 15 amino acids. The germline V and J ends were trimmed by 11 bases and 2 bases, with 20 bases remaining between them. Germline V lookup: CDR1 MNHEY, CDR2 SVGAGI. CDR3 coding DNA: TGTGCCTCGTCCTTGGGGCCAGTATCCACAGATACGCAGTATTTT. Protein product: CASSLGPVSTDTQYF.

This rearrangement joins TRBV2 to TRBJ1-2; the match to TRBD1 covers 7 bases. This CDR3 contains 16 residues. Germline V gene data show CDR1 as SNHLY and CDR2 as FYNNEI. Trimming cost V 3 bases and J 0 bases; bases outside gene matches: 7. The CDR3 spells CASSDTGATSNYGYTF. The CDR3 coding sequence is TGTGCCAGCAGTGATACAGGGGCGACCTCTAACTATGGCTACACCTTC.

The chain combines TRBV25-1 with TRBJ1-5; TRBD1 matches 8 bases. This CDR3 contains 15 residues. Germline lookup yields CDR1 MGHDK and CDR2 SYGVNS. V shed 6 bases, J shed 4 bases, and the junction held 8 bases outside the gene matches. For the CDR3, the DNA is TGTGCCAGCAGCGGGGCCCAGGGGGCAAATCAGCCCCAGCATTTT. Encoded protein: CASSGAQGANQPQHF. Using reference TRBV25-1 and TRBJ1-5 for the parts outside the CDR3, the full variable domain is EADIYQTPRYLVIGTGKKITLECSQTMGHDKMYWYQQDPGMELHLIHYSYGVNSTEKGDLSSESTVSRIRTEHFPLTLESARPSHTSQYLCASSGAQGANQPQHFGDGTRLSIL.

This rearrangement joins TRBV19 to TRBJ2-7; 7 bases map to TRBD2. Germline V gene sequence: CDR1 LNHDA, CDR2 SQIVND (reference sequence). This CDR3 is 15 amino acids long. The V and J ends lost 8 bases and 1 base, in that order; junction bases with no gene match: 11. CDR3 nucleotide sequence: TGTGCCAGTGCCCCACTGCCGGGGGGTTCCTACGAGCAGTACTTC. It codes for CASAPLPGGSYEQYF.

This rearrangement joins TRBV29-1 to TRBJ2-7; TRBD2 agrees at 10 bases. The J segment lost 6 bases and the V segment lost 5 bases, leaving 13 bases of the junction unmatched. Germline lookup yields CDR1 SQVTM and CDR2 ANQGSEA. CDR3 length equals 15 residues. In DNA form, the CDR3 reads TGCAGCGTTTCGCCGGGACTAGCGTCCCCGGGCGAGCAGTACTTC. Translation: CSVSPGLASPGEQYF.

The sample holds a few counts of this clone. The chain joins TRBV18 to TRBJ2-7; possibly TRBD1 or TRBD2 for D (5 bases each). Germline CDR1 reads KGHSH; CDR2 reads LQKENI. Trimming took 4 bases from V and 4 from J, leaving 20 bases between them. The CDR3 loop spans 16 amino acids. CDR3 protein: CASSQYAGTPDYEQYF. For the CDR3, the DNA is TGTGCCAGCTCACAATACGCCGGGACCCCAGATTACGAGCAGTACTTC.

The chain employs TRBV2 and TRBJ2-7; D is unclear. Trimming took off 0 bases at V and 5 bases at J, with 5 bases between the two ends. Germline CDR1 reads SNHLY; CDR2 reads FYNNEI. The CDR3 runs to 12 residues. This CDR3 reads CASSEALNEQYF. CDR3 sequence (DNA): TGTGCCAGCAGTGAAGCGCTAAACGAGCAGTACTTC.

V and J are TRBV7-8 and TRBJ2-2; D remains unclear. Germline CDR1 and CDR2: SGHVS and FQNEAQ. The CDR3 covers 17 residues. V shed 2 bases and J shed 1 base, with 14 bases lying between them. The CDR3 spells CASSLPRASVNTGELFF. Here the CDR3 DNA reads TGTGCCAGCAGCTTACCCCGAGCAAGCGTGAACACCGGGGAGCTGTTTTTT.

The chain recombines TRBV3-1 (or the pseudogene TRBV3-2) with TRBJ1-6; 12 nucleotides align to TRBD1. The CDR3 contains 19 residues. CDR1 and CDR2 (germline): LGHDT, YNNKEL (reference sequence). J gave up 5 bases and V 4 bases, and 12 bases lay outside the gene matches. As DNA, the CDR3 is TGTGCCAGCAGCCCTCCGGGACAGGGGGCCGCAAACAATAATTCACCCCTCCACTTT. Translating it yields CASSPPGQGAANNNSPLHF.

This rearrangement joins TRBV5-5 to TRBJ2-5, with D uncertain. This CDR3 comprises 15 residues. Germline V gene lookup returns CDR1 SGHKS and CDR2 YYEKEE (reference sequence). Trimming pared 1 base from V and 1 base from J, leaving 11 bases between. The CDR3 loop is CASSLTGDFQETQYF. As DNA, the CDR3 is TGTGCCAGCAGCTTGACTGGTGACTTCCAAGAGACCCAGTACTTC.

The chain has TRBV5-8 and TRBJ1-1; D not resolved. Germline CDR1 and CDR2: SGHTS and YDEGEE. V gave up 1 base and J gave up 6 bases, with 13 bases separating them. CDR3 length equals 14 residues. CDR3 nucleotide sequence: TGTGCCAGCAGCTTGAGATACGGTGTAGCTGAAGCTTTCTTT. This translates into CASSLRYGVAEAFF.

The chain links TRBV7-3 to TRBJ2-2, with no clear D. Trimming left V 2 bases short and J 8 bases short, with 9 bases between. This CDR3 has 13 residues. Germline V gene data show CDR1 as SGHTA and CDR2 as FQGTGA. Here the CDR3 reads CASSLPGPGELFF. The CDR3 coding sequence is TGTGCCAGCAGCTTACCCGGACCTGGGGAGCTGTTTTTT. The entire variable domain, with the rest obtained from reference TRBV7-3 and TRBJ2-2, is as follows: GAGVSQTPSNKVTEKGKYVELRCDPISGHTALYWYRQSLGQGPEFLIYFQGTGAADDSGLPNDRFFAVRPEGSVSTLKIQRTERGDSAVYLCASSLPGPGELFFGEGSRLTVL.